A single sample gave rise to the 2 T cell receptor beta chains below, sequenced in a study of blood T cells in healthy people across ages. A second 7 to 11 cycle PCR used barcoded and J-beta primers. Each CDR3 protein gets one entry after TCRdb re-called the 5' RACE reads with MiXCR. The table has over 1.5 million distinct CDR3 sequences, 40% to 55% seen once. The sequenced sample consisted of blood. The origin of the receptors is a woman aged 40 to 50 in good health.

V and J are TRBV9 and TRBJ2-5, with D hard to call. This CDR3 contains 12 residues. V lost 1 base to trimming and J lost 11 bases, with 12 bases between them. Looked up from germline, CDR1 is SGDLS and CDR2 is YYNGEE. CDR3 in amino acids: CASSVNDNEQYF. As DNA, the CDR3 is TGTGCCAGCAGCGTAAATGACAATGAGCAGTACTTC. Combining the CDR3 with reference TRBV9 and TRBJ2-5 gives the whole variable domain DSGVTQTPKHLITATGQRVTLRCSPRSGDLSVYWYQQSLDQGLQFLIQYYNGEERAKGNILERFSAQQFPDLHSELNLSSLELGDSALYFCASSVNDNEQYFGPGTRLLVL.

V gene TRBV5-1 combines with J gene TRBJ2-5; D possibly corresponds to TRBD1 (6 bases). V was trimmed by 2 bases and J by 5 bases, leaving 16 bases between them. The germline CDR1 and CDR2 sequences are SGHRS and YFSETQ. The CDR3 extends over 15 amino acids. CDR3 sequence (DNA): TGCGCCAGCAGCTTTTCCCAGGGGCGCCTTGAGACCCAGTACTTC. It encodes CASSFSQGRLETQYF.